These 32 T cell receptor beta chains came from one sample sequenced in a study of T cell repertoires in cytomegalovirus infection. No antigens are known for them. TCRdb passed the reads through MiXCR, listing each CDR3 protein once. Here the sample spans roughly 78,000 distinct CDR3 sequences, 35% to 45% being singletons. The specimen was CD8+ T cells from cultured PBMCs, collected from culture after CMV antigen stimulation. All receptors come from a human donor in good health (CMV status not recorded). Some clones in this sample may be carry-over from other donors' samples.

In its sample, this clonotype was seen a few times. The chain employs TRBV7-8 and TRBJ2-7; tentative D call: TRBD2 (7 bases). V was shortened by 0 bases and J by 2 bases, with 17 bases between the two germline ends. There are 17 residues in the CDR3. In germline, CDR1 is SGHVS, CDR2 FQNEAQ. CDR3 in amino acids: CASSLASTGGGTYEQYF. The CDR3 DNA sequence: TGTGCCAGCAGCTTAGCGAGTACGGGGGGCGGAACCTACGAGCAGTACTTC.

This chain connects TRBV7-8 to TRBJ1-1; 7 nucleotides align to TRBD1. V trimming: 5 bases; J trimming: 0 bases; junction bases outside the gene matches: 6. There are 15 residues in the CDR3. Germline CDR1 reads SGHVS; CDR2 reads FQNEAQ. Written as DNA, the CDR3 is TGTGCCAGCAGCGCCTCCGGGACAGTGAACACTGAAGCTTTCTTT. Protein sequence: CASSASGTVNTEAFF.

The V gene is TRBV29-1, the J gene TRBJ1-5; no clear D. The CDR3 sequence is 13 residues long. Looked up from germline, CDR1 is SQVTM and CDR2 is ANQGSEA. The ends were cut back, 2 bases at V and 6 bases at J, with 11 bases in the middle. The CDR3 loop is CSVEFPGFQPQHF. CDR3 bases: TGCAGCGTTGAATTCCCAGGTTTTCAGCCCCAGCATTTT.

This clonotype was seen repeatedly, ten times or more. This chain connects TRBV28 to TRBJ1-5; 7 nucleotides agree with TRBD1. V shed 4 bases and J 5 bases; nucleotides not matched to a gene: 5. This CDR3 region has 14 residues. In germline, CDR1 is MDHEN, CDR2 SYDVKM. The CDR3 is CASSSLQGDQPQHF. The DNA for the CDR3 is TGTGCCAGCAGTTCGCTCCAGGGGGATCAGCCCCAGCATTTT.

CDR3 nucleotide sequence: TGTGCCAGCAGCTTTAGGGGACTAGGAACTAATGAAAAACTGTTTTTT. The encoded protein is CASSFRGLGTNEKLFF. V gene TRBV5-6 combines with J gene TRBJ1-4, with D perhaps TRBD1 (5 bases). Trimming left V 2 bases short and J 1 base short, with 12 bases between. The CDR3 sequence is 16 residues long. Germline assignment: CDR1 SGHDT and CDR2 YYEEEE.

The V gene is TRBV7-8, the J gene TRBJ2-2, with TRBD1 matching over 9 bases. Germline V gene lookup returns CDR1 SGHVS and CDR2 FQNEAQ. The V segment lost 4 bases and the J segment 6 bases; nucleotides outside the gene matches: 6. CDR3 length: 15 residues. The DNA of the CDR3 is TGTGCCAGCAGCTCTACCGGGACAGGGTCCGGGGAGCTGTTTTTT. Amino acid sequence: CASSSTGTGSGELFF.

This clonotype has just a few counts. The rearrangement links TRBV7-9 to TRBJ2-7; the match to TRBD2 covers 9 bases. Germline V gives CDR1 SEHNR, CDR2 FQNEAQ (reference sequence). V was clipped by 4 bases and J by 2 bases; unmatched bases: 3. The CDR3 runs 14 residues. This CDR3 is CASSSGLATYEQYF. In DNA, the CDR3 is TGTGCCAGCAGCTCGGGACTAGCCACCTACGAGCAGTACTTC.

The chain combines TRBV7-4 with TRBJ1-2; D call uncertain. Germline V gene sequence: CDR1 SGHVT, CDR2 SQSDAQ. V was trimmed by 7 bases and J by 8 bases, leaving 17 bases between them. This CDR3 comprises 13 residues. CDR3 DNA sequence: TGTGCCAGCACCCCACGGTTGAGAAACGGCTACACCTTC. The encoded protein is CASTPRLRNGYTF.

The chain joins TRBV7-2 to TRBJ1-1; D gene uncertain. The germline CDR1 and CDR2 sequences are SGHTA and FQGNSA. The length of the CDR3 is 12 residues. With 9 bases removed from V and 4 bases from J, the gap between germline ends came to 12 bases. The DNA of the CDR3 is TGTGCCAGTACCTCCCCCAGCACTGAAGCTTTCTTT. This translates into CASTSPSTEAFF.

The genes are TRBV7-9 and TRBJ1-1, with D uncertain. CDR3 length: 15 amino acids. Germline V gives CDR1 SEHNR, CDR2 FQNEAQ (reference sequence). The germline V and J ends were trimmed by 2 bases and 0 bases, with 10 bases remaining between them. The CDR3 sequence is CASSLLLGMNTEAFF. CDR3 DNA: TGTGCCAGCAGCTTACTCCTCGGAATGAACACTGAAGCTTTCTTT.

This clonotype was detected many times. The chain uses TRBV7-6 and TRBJ2-2, with D unresolved. Germline CDR1 is SGHVS and CDR2 is FNYEAQ. This CDR3 has 13 amino acids. The V end was cut by 5 bases, the J end by 5 bases, with 9 bases between. Here the CDR3 reads CASSATFTGELFF. In DNA form, the CDR3 reads TGTGCCAGCAGCGCGACATTTACCGGGGAGCTGTTTTTT. The whole variable domain, filled in from reference TRBV7-6 and TRBJ2-2, reads GAGVSQSPRYKVTKRGQDVALRCDPISGHVSLYWYRQALGQGPEFLTYFNYEAQQDKSGLPNDRFSAERPEGSISTLTIQRTEQRDSAMYRCASSATFTGELFFGEGSRLTVL.

CDR3: CASSLIFTDPNTEAFF. The CDR3 DNA follows: TGTGCCAGCAGTTTAATCTTTACAGACCCGAACACTGAAGCTTTCTTT. The chain carries TRBV27 and TRBJ1-1; D is uncertain. This CDR3 contains 16 residues. Looked up from germline, CDR1 is MNHEY and CDR2 is SMNVEV (reference sequence). Trimming took 2 bases from V and 1 from J, leaving 14 bases between them.

The CDR3: CASSEVGGSTDTQYF. The CDR3 nucleotides read TGTGCCAGCTCAGAAGTGGGGGGAAGCACAGATACGCAGTATTTT. The chain joins TRBV2 to TRBJ2-3; D possibly corresponds to TRBD2 (6 bases). V was clipped by 8 bases and J by 0 bases, with 15 bases between them. The CDR3 sequence is 15 residues long. The germline V gene encodes CDR1 SNHLY and CDR2 FYNNEI.

This clonotype was recorded a few times. The chain joins TRBV27 to TRBJ1-6; 7 nucleotides match TRBD1. Looked up from germline, CDR1 is MNHEY and CDR2 is SMNVEV (reference sequence). The CDR3 has 15 amino acids. J lost 10 bases, V lost 3 bases, and 9 bases had no gene match. This CDR3 reads CASSFLYRGESPLHF. The DNA for the CDR3 is TGTGCCAGCAGTTTCCTATACAGGGGAGAGTCACCCCTCCACTTT.

The chain has TRBV27 and TRBJ1-1, with TRBD1 matching 7 bases. The CDR3 contains 16 residues. The germline V gene has CDR1 MNHEY and CDR2 SMNVEV (reference sequence). V trimming: 6 bases; J trimming: 1 base; junction bases outside the gene matches: 11. The CDR3 nucleotides are TGTGCCAGCAGCCAACGAACCAGGGGGAAGAACACTGAAGCTTTCTTT. It encodes CASSQRTRGKNTEAFF.

This clonotype was observed a handful of times. The genes are TRBV7-9 and TRBJ2-1; D is possibly TRBD1 (6 bases). The ends were cut back, 5 bases at V and 4 bases at J, with 21 bases in the middle. This CDR3 comprises 17 residues. From germline, CDR1 is SEHNR and CDR2 FQNEAQ (reference sequence). The CDR3 region is CASSRGKQGQEYNEQFF. The CDR3 nucleotides are TGTGCCAGCAGCCGAGGTAAACAGGGTCAAGAGTACAATGAGCAGTTCTTC. Full variable domain (remainder filled in from reference TRBV7-9 and TRBJ2-1): DTGVSQNPRHKITKRGQNVTFRCDPISEHNRLYWYRQTLGQGPEFLTYFQNEAQLEKSRLLSDRFSAERPKGSFSTLEIQRTEQGDSAMYLCASSRGKQGQEYNEQFFGPGTRLTVL.

This chain joins TRBV4-2 and TRBJ2-7; no clear D. V lost 1 base and J 0 bases, leaving 10 bases between the germline ends. The CDR3 totals 15 residues. CDR1 and CDR2 from the germline V gene are LGHNA and YNFKEQ. The CDR3: CASSQAELISYEQYF. The CDR3 DNA follows: TGTGCCAGCAGCCAAGCGGAACTGATCTCCTACGAGCAGTACTTC.

The sample holds a few counts of this clonotype. The CDR3 reads CASSHLHRVGSDPVSTDTQYF. The CDR3, as DNA: TGTGCCAGCAGCCATTTGCACAGGGTGGGTTCGGATCCGGTTAGCACAGATACGCAGTATTTT. The V call is TRBV3-1, the J call TRBJ2-3; D may be TRBD1 (6 bases). CDR3 length equals 21 residues. CDR1 LGHDT and CDR2 YNNKEL come from the germline V gene (reference sequence). V lost 3 bases and J lost 0, with 28 bases in between.

This clonotype was seen only a few times. This chain links TRBV10-3 with TRBJ2-7; D uncertain. This CDR3 has 13 residues. Trimming took 0 bases from V and 3 from J, leaving 6 bases between them. CDR1 and CDR2 from the germline V gene are ENHRY and SYGVKD. For the CDR3, the DNA is TGTGCCATCAGTGAGTCCCAGGTCTACGAGCAGTACTTC. It encodes CAISESQVYEQYF.

The gene calls are TRBV19 and TRBJ1-1; tentatively, D is TRBD1 (5 bases). Trimming shortened V by 9 bases and J by 5 bases, and 22 bases separated the two germline ends. Germline values: CDR1 LNHDA, CDR2 SQIVND (reference sequence). The CDR3 extends over 15 amino acids. The CDR3 nucleotides are TGTGCCAGCCGCCTCCCAGACAGAATTAGGACTGAAGCTTTCTTT. Translation: CASRLPDRIRTEAFF.

The J gene is TRBJ2-2, the V gene TRBV7-8, with TRBD2 matching over 9 bases. The CDR3 length is 16 residues. Germline-derived CDR1 and CDR2 are SGHVS and FQNEAQ. V was pared by 1 base and J by 4 bases, with 4 bases of the junction left unmatched. The CDR3 region has the DNA TGTGCCAGCAGCTTAGTTAGCGGGGGACCCACCGGGGAGCTGTTTTTT. Amino acids: CASSLVSGGPTGELFF.

The chain joins TRBV7-6 to TRBJ2-2; tentatively, D is TRBD1 or TRBD2 (6 bases each). This CDR3 spans 17 amino acids. V was cut by 5 bases and J by 7 bases, with 23 bases left in between. The V gene's germline CDR1 is SGHVS and CDR2 FNYEAQ. CDR3 loop: CASSPLDGGAPGGELFF. The DNA for the CDR3 is TGTGCCAGCAGCCCTCTCGACGGGGGCGCCCCGGGCGGGGAGCTGTTTTTT.

The rearrangement links TRBV29-1 to TRBJ1-1; 7 bases are shared with TRBD1. V lost 2 bases, J lost 5 bases, and 11 bases stayed unmatched. This CDR3 is built from 15 residues. Germline lookup yields CDR1 SQVTM and CDR2 ANQGSEA. CDR3 nucleotide sequence: TGCAGCGTTGAAAAGGGGGCAGCGGGTAAGACTGAAGCTTTCTTT. Protein product: CSVEKGAAGKTEAFF.

This clonotype was seen a few times. J is TRBJ2-3 and V is TRBV18; the D is unclear. Germline V gene data show CDR1 as KGHSH and CDR2 as LQKENI. The CDR3 contains 18 residues. The V end lost 6 bases, the J end lost 3 bases, and 25 bases lay between the germline ends. CDR3 residues: CASSPGFSSAPRTDTQYF. DNA of the CDR3: TGTGCCAGCTCTCCCGGATTTTCCTCCGCCCCAAGAACAGATACGCAGTATTTT.

This clonotype was recorded at least ten times. For the CDR3, the DNA is TGTGCCAGCACAACCATAGATACGAGGGGACGCTATGGCTACACCTTC. Encoded protein: CASTTIDTRGRYGYTF. This sequence joins TRBV7-2 and TRBJ1-2, with D perhaps TRBD1 (5 bases). The germline V and J ends were trimmed by 7 bases and 4 bases, with 22 bases remaining between them. Germline CDR1 reads SGHTA; CDR2 reads FQGNSA. The CDR3 contains 16 residues.

This rearrangement joins TRBV7-8 to TRBJ1-3; no reliable D call. Germline V gene lookup returns CDR1 SGHVS and CDR2 FQNEAQ. The CDR3 spans 15 residues. V shed 5 bases and J shed 8 bases, with 19 bases lying between them. CDR3 sequence: CASSPRRGARDTIYF. CDR3 nucleotides: TGTGCCAGCAGCCCCCGACGGGGAGCTCGCGACACCATATATTTT.

For this clonotype: Compared with germline, one end of the junction differs, possibly owing to a read error. The chain is built from TRBV7-2 and TRBJ2-4; D is possibly TRBD2 (5 bases). This CDR3 spans 17 amino acids. Germline CDR1 SGHTA, CDR2 FQGNSA. The CDR3 DNA follows: TGTGCCAACAGCTTAGGAGGCCCTGGTGGTGCCAAAAACATTCAGTACTTC. Translated, it gives CANSLGGPGGAKNIQYF.

The CDR3 sequence: CASSPSPLAGVGFYTGELFF. The CDR3 nucleotides read TGTGCCAGCAGCCCATCCCCCCTAGCTGGCGTCGGTTTCTACACCGGGGAGCTGTTTTTT. The chain recombines TRBV7-6 with TRBJ2-2; the D gene is possibly TRBD2 (5 bases). CDR1 SGHVS and CDR2 FNYEAQ come from the germline V gene. The CDR3 has 20 amino acids. The germline V and J ends were trimmed by 5 bases and 3 bases, with 28 bases remaining between them.

The chain employs TRBV29-1 and TRBJ2-1; D ambiguous. V lost 1 base to trimming and J lost 3 bases, with 7 bases between them. From germline, CDR1 is SQVTM and CDR2 ANQGSEA. The CDR3 has 13 amino acids. The CDR3, as DNA: TGCAGCGTTGAAGGGGTCAACTACAATGAGCAGTTCTTC. It translates to CSVEGVNYNEQFF.

The chain joins TRBV6-1 to TRBJ1-2, with D possibly being TRBD1 (5 bases). The ends were cut back, 3 bases at V and 4 bases at J, with 12 bases in the middle. The germline CDR1 and CDR2 sequences are MNHNS and SASEGT. The CDR3 contains 14 residues. DNA of the CDR3: TGTGCCAGCAGTGAGGACAACCGGAGCTATGGCTACACCTTC. Its translation is CASSEDNRSYGYTF.

This clonotype appeared a few times. This chain links TRBV5-6 with TRBJ2-1; D possibly corresponds to TRBD1 (6 bases). In germline, CDR1 is SGHDT, CDR2 YYEEEE. The V end was cut by 3 bases, the J end by 4 bases, with 11 bases between. The CDR3 spans 14 residues. The CDR3 here is CASSSRDTYNEQFF. In nucleotides, the CDR3 is TGTGCCAGCAGCTCCCGGGACACGTACAATGAGCAGTTCTTC.

The chain carries TRBV7-9 and TRBJ2-3; 14 nucleotides align to TRBD2. This CDR3 has 16 amino acids. Germline loops: CDR1 SEHNR, CDR2 FQNEAQ (reference sequence). With 5 bases clipped from V and 4 bases from J, the junction kept 5 bases outside the gene matches. CDR3 coding DNA: TGTGCCAGCAGCGACGAGGGACTAGCGGGGGCAGATACGCAGTATTTT. This gives the protein CASSDEGLAGADTQYF.